This TCR beta chain was profiled in a study of response to subunit inactivated influenza vaccine. TCRdb fed the RT-PCR reads into MiXCR, producing one record per CDR3 protein. The sample includes 800,000 or so distinct CDR3 sequences, 21% of them seen just once. The V end lost 1 base, the J end lost 0 bases, and 19 bases lay between the germline ends. Germline V gene data show CDR1 as SGHAT and CDR2 as FQNNGV. The length of the CDR3 is 19 residues. The sequence derives from a middle-aged man who received an inactivated influenza vaccine. J is TRBJ2-1 and V is TRBV11-2; either TRBD1 or TRBD2 may supply D (6 bases each). Sequencing was performed on PBMCs from blood, taken roughly 5 days after vaccination. The CDR3 sequence: CASSLVVPGGRGSYNEQFF. In DNA form, the CDR3 reads TGTGCCAGCAGCTTAGTGGTCCCCGGGGGCAGAGGCTCCTACAATGAGCAGTTCTTC. The full variable domain, its missing parts supplied by reference TRBV11-2 and TRBJ2-1, is EAGVAQSPRYKIIEKRQSVAFWCNPISGHATLYWYQQILGQGPKLLIQFQNNGVVDDSQLPKDRFSAERLKGVDSTLKIQPAKLEDSAVYLCASSLVVPGGRGSYNEQFFGPGTRLTVL.